This TCR beta chain was captured in a study of T cell responses to AZD1222 COVID-19 vaccine. Method: immunoSEQ multiplex PCR; TCRdb's copy keeps in-frame clones and lacks some. The data hold some 99,000 clones, with about nine tenths observed a single time. Germline V gene sequence: CDR1 SGHVS, CDR2 FNYEAQ. The CDR3 contains 13 residues. V was shortened by 5 bases and J by 6 bases, with 12 bases between the two germline ends. This specimen consisted of peripheral blood, obtained on day 0 of AZD1222 vaccination. V usage is TRBV7-6 and J usage is TRBJ2-3; TRBD1 or TRBD2 may be the D gene (5 bases each). The sequence was collected from an adult in good health. The CDR3 spells CASSKGRADTQYF. The CDR3 region has the DNA TGTGCCAGCAGCAAGGGACGAGCGGATACGCAGTATTTT.